This T cell receptor (beta chain) was captured in a study of T cells in Graves' hyperthyroidism and ophthalmopathy. Together with thyroid ultrasound, orbital computed tomography, serum thyroxine and TRAb, clinical symptoms were used for diagnoses. As for this clonotype: One junction end does not reproduce the germline sequence, and a read error may be involved.

RNA transcripts gave rise to amplified TCR beta CDR3 regions. When the TCR CDR3 underwent first-round RT-PCR, the HTBI primer set was used. Each CDR3 protein is one row after TCRdb ran MiXCR on the multiplex PCR reads. The sample yields roughly 710,000 distinct CDR3 sequences, roughly 32% seen once. Germline CDR1 MNHNS, CDR2 SASEGT. The CDR3 consists of 14 residues. The receptor was derived from a woman aged 40 to 55 with Graves' hyperthyroidism. The chain combines TRBV6-1 with TRBJ1-5; no firm D call. The sequencing input was blood. The CDR3 here is CATSEKVSSQPQHF. CDR3 DNA: TGTGCCACCAGTGAAAAGGTTAGCAGTCAGCCCCAGCATTTT.